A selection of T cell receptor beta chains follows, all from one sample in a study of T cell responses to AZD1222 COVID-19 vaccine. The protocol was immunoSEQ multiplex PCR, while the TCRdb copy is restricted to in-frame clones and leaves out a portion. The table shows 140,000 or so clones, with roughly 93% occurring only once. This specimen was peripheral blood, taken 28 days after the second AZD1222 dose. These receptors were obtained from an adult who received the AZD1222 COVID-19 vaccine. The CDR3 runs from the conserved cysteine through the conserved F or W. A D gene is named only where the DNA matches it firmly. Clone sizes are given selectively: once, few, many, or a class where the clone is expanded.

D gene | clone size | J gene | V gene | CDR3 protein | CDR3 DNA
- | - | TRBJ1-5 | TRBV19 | CASSNWDQPQHF | TGTGCCAGTAGTAACTGGGACCAGCCCCAGCATTTT
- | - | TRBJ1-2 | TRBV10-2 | CASSESWTGGGYTF | TGCGCCAGCAGTGAGTCGTGGACCGGGGGGGGCTACACCTTC
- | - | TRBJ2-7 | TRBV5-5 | CASSLWGGIFGEQYF | TGTGCCAGCAGCTTGTGGGGGGGCATCTTCGGGGAGCAGTACTTC
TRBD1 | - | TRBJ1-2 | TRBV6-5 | CASSRIDRGPGYTF | TGTGCCAGCAGCCGAATCGACAGGGGGCCTGGCTACACCTTC
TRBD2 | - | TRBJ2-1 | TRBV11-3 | CASSLTGTSGYNEQFF | TGTGCCAGCAGCTTGACCGGGACTAGCGGCTACAATGAGCAGTTCTTC
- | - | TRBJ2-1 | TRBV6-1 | CASSEADEQFF | TGTGCCAGCAGTGAAGCGGATGAGCAGTTCTTC
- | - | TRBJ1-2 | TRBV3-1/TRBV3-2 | CASSQEVREYGYTF | TGTGCCAGCAGCCAAGAAGTCAGGGAGTATGGCTACACCTTC
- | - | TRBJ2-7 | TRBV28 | CASSLGRQTYEQYF | TGTGCCAGCAGTTTGGGACGGCAGACCTACGAGCAGTACTTC
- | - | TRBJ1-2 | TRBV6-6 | CASSWGMAYGYTF | TGTGCCAGCAGTTGGGGCATGGCTTATGGCTACACCTTC
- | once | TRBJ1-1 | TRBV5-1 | CASSLVLKTKNTEAFF | TGCGCCAGCAGCTTGGTCCTCAAAACTAAGAACACTGAAGCTTTCTTT
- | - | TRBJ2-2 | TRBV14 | CASSQDPNTGELFF | TGTGCCAGCAGCCAAGACCCAAACACCGGGGAGCTGTTTTTT
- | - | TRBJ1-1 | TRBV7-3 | CASSQWRSGRAFF | TGTGCCAGCAGCCAATGGAGGTCAGGGCGAGCTTTCTTT
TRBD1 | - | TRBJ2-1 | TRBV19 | CASSPTGGYNEQFF | TGTGCCAGTAGTCCGACAGGGGGCTATAATGAGCAGTTCTTC
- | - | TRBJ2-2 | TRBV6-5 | CASGRRPFEGGELFF | TGTGCCAGCGGCCGTAGACCTTTCGAAGGCGGGGAGCTGTTTTTT
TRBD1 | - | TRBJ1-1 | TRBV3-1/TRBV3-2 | CASSQNTGQGSTFF | TGTGCCAGCAGCCAGAACACGGGACAGGGGAGTACTTTCTTT
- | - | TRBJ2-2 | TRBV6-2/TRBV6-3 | CASSYSGYTGELFF | TGTGCCAGCAGTTACTCGGGTTACACCGGGGAGCTGTTTTTT
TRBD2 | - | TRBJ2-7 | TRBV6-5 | CASTPGLAASEQYF | TGTGCCAGCACCCCAGGACTAGCTGCGAGTGAGCAGTACTTC
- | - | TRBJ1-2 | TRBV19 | CASSRDRANYGYTF | TGTGCCAGTAGTAGAGACAGAGCTAACTATGGCTACACCTTC
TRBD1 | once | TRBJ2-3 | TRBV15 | CATSRTRQGATDTQYF | TGTGCCACCAGCAGAACCCGACAGGGGGCGACAGATACGCAGTATTTT
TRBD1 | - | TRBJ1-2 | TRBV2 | CASSLAGQASYGYTF | TGTGCCAGCAGTCTCGCAGGACAGGCCTCCTATGGCTACACCTTC
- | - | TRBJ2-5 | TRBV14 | CASSQGGVGQETQYF | TGTGCCAGCAGCCAAGGAGGCGTGGGGCAGGAGACCCAGTACTTC
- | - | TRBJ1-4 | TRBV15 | CATAYGDSTNEKLFF | TGTGCCACCGCCTACGGGGATTCAACTAATGAAAAACTGTTTTTT
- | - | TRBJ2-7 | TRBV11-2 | CASTLWGASYEQYF | TGTGCCAGCACCCTGTGGGGGGCCTCCTACGAGCAGTACTTC
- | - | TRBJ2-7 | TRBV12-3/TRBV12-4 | CASSLRPDYEQYF | TGTGCCAGCAGTTTGAGGCCCGACTACGAGCAGTACTTC
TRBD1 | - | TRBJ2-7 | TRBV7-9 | CASSPGTGGYEQYF | TGTGCCAGCAGCCCCGGGACAGGGGGCTACGAGCAGTACTTC
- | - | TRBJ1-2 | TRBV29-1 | CSVEIGVQNYGYTF | TGCAGCGTTGAAATTGGGGTCCAGAACTATGGCTACACCTTC
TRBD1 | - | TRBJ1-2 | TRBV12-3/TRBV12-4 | CASSPDRVYGYTF | TGTGCCAGCAGCCCCGACAGGGTCTATGGCTACACCTTC
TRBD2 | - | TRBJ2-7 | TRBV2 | CASSRGGAVYEQYF | TGTGCCAGCAGTCGGGGGGGAGCTGTTTACGAGCAGTACTTC
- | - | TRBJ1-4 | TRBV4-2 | CASSKEGYATNEKLFF | TGTGCCAGCAGCAAAGAGGGGTATGCAACTAATGAAAAACTGTTTTTT
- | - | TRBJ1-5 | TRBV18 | CASSPKTDNAPYSNQPQHF | TGTGCCAGCTCACCCAAGACAGACAACGCACCCTATAGCAATCAGCCCCAGCATTTT
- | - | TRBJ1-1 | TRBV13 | CASSKRTHTEAFF | TGTGCCAGCAGCAAGCGGACACACACTGAAGCTTTCTTT
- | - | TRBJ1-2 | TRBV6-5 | CASSLHHNYGYTF | TGTGCCAGCAGTTTACATCATAACTATGGCTACACCTTC
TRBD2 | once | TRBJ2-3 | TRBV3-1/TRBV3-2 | CASSQDVFGLAGLYTQYF | TGTGCCAGCAGCCAAGATGTTTTCGGGCTAGCGGGACTTTATACGCAGTATTTT
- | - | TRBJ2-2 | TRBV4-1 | CASSSLPGELFF | TGCGCCAGCAGCTCCCTCCCCGGGGAGCTGTTTTTT